The TCR beta chain described here comes from a study of CD8+ T cells in alopecia areata. The authors extracted RNA and reverse transcribed it into cDNA as the sequencing template. Data came from immunoSEQ multiplex PCR; TCRdb stores just in-frame clones and leaves some out. The sample gives under 7,000 clones, none seen only once, and the top ten clones hold approximately 30%. Sorting relied on CD4, CD8alpha, NKG2D, NKG2ACE and other markers applied to pooled cutaneous lymph node cells. By share, this clone counts as medium-sized. Any gene name here is a mouse gene name. Sequencing ends 4 residues short of the CDR3 end; the germline J gene provides the rest. V was clipped by 3 bases and J by 0 bases, with 9 bases between them. CDR1 SGHSA and CDR2 FRNQAP come from the germline V gene. The CDR3 consists of 14 residues.

This chain connects TRBV16 to TRBJ2-7; D is perhaps TRBD1 (6 bases). Sequenced input: CD8+ T cells sorted from a lymph node. The receptor's source is a C3H/HeJ mouse with alopecia areata. MHC haplotype of the strain: H2-k. The CDR3 reads CASSLGHSSYEQYF. The sequenced part of the CDR3 DNA is TGTGCAAGCAGCTTGGGACACAGCTCCTAT. Using reference TRBV16 and TRBJ2-7 for the parts outside the CDR3, the full variable domain is NAGVIQTPRHKVTGKGQEATLWCEPISGHSAVFWYRQTIVQGLEFLTYFRNQAPIDDSGMPKERFSAQMPNQSHSTLKIQSTQPQDSAVYLCASSLGHSSYEQYFGPGTRLTVL.